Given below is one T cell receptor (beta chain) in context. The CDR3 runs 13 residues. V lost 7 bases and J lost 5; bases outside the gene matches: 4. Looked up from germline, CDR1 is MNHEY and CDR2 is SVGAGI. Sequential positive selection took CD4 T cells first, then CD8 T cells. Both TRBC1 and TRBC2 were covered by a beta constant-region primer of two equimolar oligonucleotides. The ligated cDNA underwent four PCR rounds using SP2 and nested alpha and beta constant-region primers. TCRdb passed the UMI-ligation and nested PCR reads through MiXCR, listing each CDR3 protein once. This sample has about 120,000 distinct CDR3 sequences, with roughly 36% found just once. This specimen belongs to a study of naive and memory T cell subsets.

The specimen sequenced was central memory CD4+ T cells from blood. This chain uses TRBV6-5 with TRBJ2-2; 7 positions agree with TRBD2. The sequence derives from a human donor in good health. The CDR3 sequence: CASTSGETGELFF. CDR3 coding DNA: TGTGCCAGCACGAGCGGGGAGACCGGGGAGCTGTTTTTT.